Following are 28 T cell receptor beta chains from one sample sequenced in a study of shared clonotypes between healthy human individuals (dated by TCRdb to the early 2020s). Library creation used the immunoSEQ multiplex PCR assay. Entries here come from immuneACCESS through TCRdb and include only in-frame sequences with V and J called. Some clones fail to appear in such tables; in the studies checked, an unresolved V gene covers under half of the shortfall, and the cause of the remainder is unknown. For this sample the table gives approximately 2,000,000 clones, of which 85% to 95% were detected only once. The top ten hold 0.37% of the sample. Material for sequencing was naive CD4+ T cells from PBMCs. Explained via the paper, the cell subset or site label denotes: CD45RA+ positively selected. The receptors stem from a man in his late teens or twenties in good health. Some clones in this sample may be carry-over from other donors' samples.

The chain recombines TRBV5-4 with TRBJ2-7; TRBD2 agrees at 7 bases. Germline assignment: CDR1 SGHNT and CDR2 YYREEE (reference sequence). Trimming took 0 bases from V and 5 from J; bases not matched to a gene: 5. The CDR3 is 14 amino acids. Written as DNA, the CDR3 is TGTGCCAGCAGCTTGGGGGGGGGAACGGACGAGCAGTACTTC. It is translated as CASSLGGGTDEQYF.

The V gene is TRBV10-3, the J gene TRBJ2-5; D tentatively reads TRBD1 or TRBD2 (5 bases each). The CDR3 runs to 15 residues. V was trimmed by 6 bases and J by 0 bases, leaving 14 bases between them. The V gene's germline CDR1 is ENHRY and CDR2 SYGVKD. CDR3 coding DNA: TGTGCCATCAGACCGGGACGGGTGTACCAAGAGACCCAGTACTTC. It codes for CAIRPGRVYQETQYF.

DNA of the CDR3: TGCAGCGTTGAAGCGGGGGGCCACTATGGCTACACCTTC. Translating it yields CSVEAGGHYGYTF. This chain connects TRBV29-1 to TRBJ1-2; perhaps TRBD1 as D (6 bases). Germline CDR1 and CDR2: SQVTM and ANQGSEA. CDR3 length: 13 residues. V shed 1 base and J shed 3 bases, with 9 bases lying between them.

The chain joins TRBV6-5 to TRBJ1-6; possible D gene TRBD1, 5 bases. CDR1 and CDR2 (germline): MNHEY, SVGAGI. V was clipped by 0 bases and J by 14 bases, with 17 bases between them. The CDR3 extends over 15 amino acids. The CDR3 nucleotides are TGTGCCAGCAGTTACTCGGCAGGGAGCAGTAGGGCCCTCCACTTT. As protein: CASSYSAGSSRALHF.

This clone turned up a few times. This CDR3 reads CASSEHSGNTIYF. The DNA of the CDR3 is TGTGCCAGCAGTGAACACTCTGGAAACACCATATATTTT. The chain carries TRBV25-1 and TRBJ1-3; D not certain. V lost 2 bases to trimming and J lost 0 bases, with 2 bases between them. From germline, CDR1 is MGHDK and CDR2 SYGVNS. This CDR3 comprises 13 residues.

The CDR3 DNA reads as TGTGCCAGCAGTTACTCGGCGGGGTTGAGGACTGAAGCTTTCTTT. It specifies CASSYSAGLRTEAFF. The chain couples TRBV6-5 to TRBJ1-1; D ambiguous. Germline values: CDR1 MNHEY, CDR2 SVGAGI. Trimming pared 0 bases from V and 5 bases from J, leaving 13 bases between. There are 15 residues in the CDR3.

The rearrangement uses TRBV30 and TRBJ1-2; D unresolved. CDR1 and CDR2 from the germline V gene are GTSNPN and SVGIG (reference sequence). The CDR3 has 14 residues. V dropped 1 base and J dropped 4 bases, with 13 bases sitting between them. CDR3 nucleotide sequence: TGTGCCTGGAGTGCTCGACCCGACGGCTATGGCTACACCTTC. Translation: CAWSARPDGYGYTF.

The chain is built from TRBV28 and TRBJ1-5; no definite D call. V lost 4 bases and J lost 7, with 20 bases in between. The CDR3 is made up of 16 amino acids. Germline CDR1 reads MDHEN; CDR2 reads SYDVKM. The CDR3 reads CASSSASGRGRQPQHF. Here the CDR3 DNA reads TGTGCCAGCAGTTCAGCATCCGGGAGAGGGCGACAGCCCCAGCATTTT.

This chain connects TRBV19 to TRBJ2-5, with D perhaps TRBD1 (5 bases). Trimming cost V 6 bases and J 4 bases, with 9 bases left between them. Germline V gene sequence: CDR1 LNHDA, CDR2 SQIVND (reference sequence). The CDR3 sequence is 12 residues long. As DNA, the CDR3 is TGTGCCAGTAGAAGGGGTGGAGAGACCCAGTACTTC. Protein sequence: CASRRGGETQYF.

This sequence joins TRBV12-5 and TRBJ2-5; 7 bases match TRBD1. This CDR3 region has 17 residues. Germline V lookup: CDR1 LGHNT, CDR2 FRNRAP. J gave up 2 bases and V 2 bases, and 11 bases lay outside the gene matches. The CDR3 sequence: CASGLYRSTGRQETQYF. The CDR3 DNA sequence: TGTGCTAGTGGTTTGTACCGTTCGACAGGGCGTCAAGAGACCCAGTACTTC.

The genes are TRBV6-1 and TRBJ1-1, with a tentative D call TRBD1 (5 bases). The CDR3 consists of 13 residues. V was shortened by 5 bases and J by 6 bases, with 13 bases between the two germline ends. Germline V gives CDR1 MNHNS, CDR2 SASEGT. The CDR3 coding sequence is TGTGCCAGCAGTACCCACAAAGGGGCTGAAGCTTTCTTT. The encoded protein is CASSTHKGAEAFF.

Turning to this clone: Other DNA sequences in this specimen translate into the identical CDR3. The chain carries TRBV5-1 and TRBJ2-1, with 12 bases fitting TRBD2. J gave up 7 bases and V 2 bases, and 4 bases lay outside the gene matches. The germline gives CDR1 SGHRS, CDR2 YFSETQ. CDR3 length: 15 residues. CDR3 protein: CASSFLAGGPNEQFF. The CDR3 DNA sequence: TGCGCCAGCAGCTTTCTAGCGGGAGGGCCAAATGAGCAGTTCTTC.

V gene TRBV28 combines with J gene TRBJ1-2; D not certain. Germline-derived CDR1 and CDR2 are MDHEN and SYDVKM. The length of the CDR3 is 16 residues. Trimming pared 2 bases from V and 7 bases from J, leaving 20 bases between. The chain's CDR3 is CASSLGRVGFYFGYTF. Here the CDR3 DNA reads TGTGCCAGCAGTTTAGGGAGAGTAGGGTTTTATTTTGGCTACACCTTC.

This chain links TRBV5-1 with TRBJ2-1, with 8 bases aligning to TRBD2. The V gene's germline CDR1 is SGHRS and CDR2 YFSETQ. V lost 4 bases to trimming and J lost 5 bases; unmatched junction nucleotides: 5. The CDR3 covers 14 residues. The CDR3 here is CASSTLAVDNEQFF. CDR3 nucleotides: TGCGCCAGCAGCACACTAGCGGTCGACAATGAGCAGTTCTTC.

This clone was picked up one time. This chain connects TRBV2 to TRBJ2-7; 15 positions agree with TRBD2. The germline gives CDR1 SNHLY, CDR2 FYNNEI. J gave up 5 bases and V 5 bases, and 10 bases lay outside the gene matches. CDR3 length: 17 amino acids. The CDR3, as DNA: TGTGCCAGCAGTCCCGCGGGACTAGCGGGAGGTAAGCACGAGCAGTACTTC. Translated, it gives CASSPAGLAGGKHEQYF.

DNA of the CDR3: TGTGCCAGCAGTACGACAGGGCGCTGGGGCTACACCTTC. Amino acid sequence: CASSTTGRWGYTF. V is TRBV28 and J is TRBJ1-2; 7 bases are a match to TRBD1. Germline V gives CDR1 MDHEN, CDR2 SYDVKM. The CDR3 has 13 amino acids. After removal of 5 bases from V and 8 bases from J, the junction contained 8 bases not matched to a gene.

This rearrangement joins TRBV6-5 to TRBJ2-1; weak D call: TRBD2 (6 bases). This CDR3 region has 14 residues. Trimming removed 6 bases at V and 2 bases at J, with 11 bases between. Germline CDR1 is MNHEY and CDR2 is SVGAGI. The CDR3 bases are TGTGCCAGCAGCGGCGGGACGGCCTACAATGAGCAGTTCTTC. Amino acids: CASSGGTAYNEQFF.

The chain links TRBV30 to TRBJ2-7; TRBD1 agrees at 8 bases. The CDR3 sequence is 13 residues long. Per germline, CDR1 GTSNPN and CDR2 SVGIG (reference sequence). Losses at the gene ends were 2 bases for V and 6 bases for J; bases not matched to a gene: 6. The CDR3 sequence: CAWSQSDRGEQYF. CDR3 DNA: TGTGCCTGGAGTCAAAGCGACAGGGGCGAGCAGTACTTC.

The chain uses TRBV5-5 and TRBJ1-1; D is uncertain. The CDR3 spans 12 residues. The germline gives CDR1 SGHKS, CDR2 YYEKEE (reference sequence). Between the trimmed V and J ends, which lost 2 bases and 5 bases, there was a span of 7 bases. The CDR3: CASSFGLTEAFF. For the CDR3, the DNA is TGTGCCAGCAGCTTCGGACTGACTGAAGCTTTCTTT.

In regard to this clone: Additional DNA sequences in this sample encode the identical CDR3. The chain recombines TRBV7-3 with TRBJ2-6; D not resolved. The CDR3 is 13 amino acids. Germline V gene lookup returns CDR1 SGHTA and CDR2 FQGTGA. Trimming removed 4 bases from V and 2 bases from J, with 3 bases in between. The CDR3 region has the DNA TGTGCCAGCAGCTCGGCTGGGGCCAACGTCCTGACTTTC. Residues: CASSSAGANVLTF.

This chain joins TRBV6-6 and TRBJ1-1; D call uncertain. V was trimmed by 7 bases and J by 0 bases, leaving 15 bases between them. Germline V lookup: CDR1 MNHNY, CDR2 SVGAGI (reference sequence). The CDR3 sequence is 15 residues long. CDR3 amino acids: CASKAGEGMNTEAFF. CDR3 DNA: TGTGCCAGCAAGGCTGGGGAGGGCATGAACACTGAAGCTTTCTTT.

The rearrangement links TRBV27 to TRBJ1-5; no clear D gene. CDR1 and CDR2 from the germline V gene are MNHEY and SMNVEV (reference sequence). V was trimmed by 0 bases and J by 5 bases, leaving 17 bases between them. This CDR3 has 17 residues. CDR3 protein: CASSLSPASPGDQPQHF. DNA of the CDR3: TGTGCCAGCAGTTTATCGCCGGCCTCCCCGGGCGATCAGCCCCAGCATTTT.

This chain joins TRBV7-3 and TRBJ1-5, with D possibly matching TRBD1 (5 bases). Trimming pared 5 bases from V and 7 bases from J, leaving 12 bases between. Germline-derived CDR1 and CDR2 are SGHTA and FQGTGA. The CDR3 loop spans 13 amino acids. The CDR3 loop reads CASSGGQDQPQHF. CDR3 in DNA: TGTGCCAGCAGCGGTGGACAAGACCAGCCCCAGCATTTT.

The chain employs TRBV7-3 and TRBJ1-1; no clear D gene. V was trimmed by 4 bases and J by 4 bases, leaving 10 bases between them. Germline CDR1 is SGHTA and CDR2 is FQGTGA. The CDR3 loop spans 13 amino acids. CDR3 region: CASSSGGRTEAFF. The CDR3 DNA reads TGTGCCAGCAGCTCGGGCGGTCGCACTGAAGCTTTCTTT.

This clone was seen a single time. The V and J genes are TRBV7-3 and TRBJ2-1; D is ambiguous. Germline V CDR1 and CDR2: SGHTA, FQGTGA. Trimming pared 5 bases from V and 0 bases from J, leaving 11 bases between. This CDR3 contains 15 residues. The CDR3 loop reads CASSPDLNSYNEQFF. Here the CDR3 DNA reads TGTGCCAGCAGCCCGGATTTGAACTCCTACAATGAGCAGTTCTTC.

The V gene is TRBV5-1, the J gene TRBJ2-1, with a possible D match to TRBD1 (5 bases). The CDR3 has 15 residues. Trimming removed 0 bases at V and 6 bases at J, with 13 bases between. Germline V gene lookup returns CDR1 SGHRS and CDR2 YFSETQ. CDR3 nucleotide sequence: TGCGCCAGCAGCTTGGATACCAGGGCTGGCAATGAGCAGTTCTTC. Amino acid sequence: CASSLDTRAGNEQFF.

This chain uses TRBV2 with TRBJ2-7, with TRBD1 identical over 9 bases. Trimming removed 3 bases from V and 4 bases from J; junction bases left unmatched: 10. There are 16 residues in the CDR3. Germline CDR1 reads SNHLY; CDR2 reads FYNNEI. CDR3 sequence (DNA): TGTGCCAGCAGTGAGGGCCCCGGGACAGGGTCGTACGAGCAGTACTTC. It specifies CASSEGPGTGSYEQYF. Based on the CDR3 plus reference TRBV2 and TRBJ2-7, the full variable domain is EPEVTQTPSHQVTQMGQEVILRCVPISNHLYFYWYRQILGQKVEFLVSFYNNEISEKSEIFDDQFSVERPDGSNFTLKIRSTKLEDSAMYFCASSEGPGTGSYEQYFGPGTRLTVT.

The CDR3 protein is CASSGFSGGSRYNEQFF. For the CDR3, the DNA is TGTGCCAGCAGCGGGTTCAGCGGCGGGAGTAGGTACAATGAGCAGTTCTTC. The chain couples TRBV9 to TRBJ2-1, with 7 bases fitting TRBD2. CDR1 SGDLS and CDR2 YYNGEE come from the germline V gene. CDR3 length: 17 residues. Germline trimming cut 3 bases from V and 4 bases from J; bases unmatched to any gene: 13.